This T cell receptor (beta chain) was identified in a study of early T cells in non-severe SARS-CoV-2 infection. Attachment of unique molecular identifiers to individual cDNA molecules was performed. TCRdb redid the calling of the 5' RACE reads with MiXCR, one entry per CDR3 protein. The sample consists of 65,000 to 95,000 distinct CDR3 sequences, about 14% of them appearing once. CDR3 length: 15 residues. Trimming cost V 8 bases and J 7 bases, with 20 bases left between them. Germline V gives CDR1 SNHLY, CDR2 FYNNEI. Sample: whole blood. This chain joins TRBV2 and TRBJ1-4; D is undetermined. This sequence originates from an adult who was a healthcare worker with PCR-confirmed SARS-CoV-2 infection or an uninfected control (not recorded which). The CDR3 nucleotides are TGTGCCAGCGGTCCGAATGACGCCCTACGTGAAAAACTGTTTTTT. Translation: CASGPNDALREKLFF.